The entry below describes one T cell receptor (beta chain). The data were taken from a study of T-cell reconstitution after alpha-beta-depleted transplantation in children. Unique molecular identifiers were incorporated when the TCRbeta library was constructed. TCRdb used MiXCR to reprocess the PCR reads, holding one entry per CDR3 protein. The sample has 330,000 or so distinct CDR3 sequences, about 9.3% seen once; the top ten hold around 2.4%. CDR3 size: 16 residues. Germline CDR1 and CDR2: DFQATT and SNEGSKA (reference sequence). The V gene lost 0 bases and the J gene lost 5 bases, with 17 bases spanning the gap.

The rearrangement uses TRBV20-1 and TRBJ2-1, with D perhaps TRBD2 (6 bases). The TCR was taken from a human donor who donated a stem cell graft to a child with acute lymphoblastic leukemia. Sequencing was performed on PBMCs from the stem cell graft donor, taken from the stem cell graft. The CDR3 region has the DNA TGCAGTGCTAGAGAAATGGGCCTAGCGAGAAACAATGAGCAGTTCTTC. It yields the protein CSAREMGLARNNEQFF.